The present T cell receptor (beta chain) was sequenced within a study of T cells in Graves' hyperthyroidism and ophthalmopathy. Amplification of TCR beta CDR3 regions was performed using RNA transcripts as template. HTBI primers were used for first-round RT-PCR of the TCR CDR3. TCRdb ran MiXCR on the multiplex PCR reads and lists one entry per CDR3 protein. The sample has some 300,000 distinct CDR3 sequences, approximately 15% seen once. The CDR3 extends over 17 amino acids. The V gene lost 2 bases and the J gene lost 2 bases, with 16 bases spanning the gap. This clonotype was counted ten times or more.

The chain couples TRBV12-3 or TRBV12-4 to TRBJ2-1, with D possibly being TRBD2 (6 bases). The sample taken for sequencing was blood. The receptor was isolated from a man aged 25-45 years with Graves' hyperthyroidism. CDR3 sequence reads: CASSLRGRAGTYNEQFF. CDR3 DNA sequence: TGTGCCAGCAGTTTAAGGGGTAGGGCGGGAACCTACAATGAGCAGTTCTTC.